The following is a T cell receptor (beta chain) sequence with its context. This clonotype has more than one count but fewer than ten. This clone's antigen is unknown. Base qualities are not provided; no much larger clone lies one nucleotide away. Stable Graves' hyperthyroidism was defined as the absence of progression to ophthalmopathy over 18 months of follow-up. Hyperthyroidism patients were newly diagnosed, had a disease duration of under 2 months, and were aged 18 to 65 years. Exclusion was applied to patients with uncontrolled infections, other autoimmune diseases, pregnancy or lactation. Diagnoses were based on clinical symptoms, serum thyroxine and TRAb, thyroid ultrasound and orbital computed tomography. PBMCs were isolated from 10 ml of fresh peripheral blood by Ficoll-Paque density gradient centrifugation. Total RNA was extracted with Trizol reagent, and quality was checked on an Agilent 2100 Bioanalyzer.

The CDR3 goes from the cysteine to the phenylalanine over 16 residues. Of all the DNA, just the CDR3 is kept, 48 bases in frame from base 1. Based on the germline V gene, the CDR1 and CDR2 sequences are SGHAT and FQNNGV. V gives up 5 bases and J gives up 10 bases, and the segment between their germline ends measures 24 bases. The TCR beta CDR3 regions were amplified from the RNA transcripts. The TCR CDR3 was subjected to a first round of RT-PCR using the HTBI primer set and the Qiagen OneStep RT-PCR kit. Libraries were constructed in a second round of multiplex PCR, after which size selection and purification were carried out. The libraries were sequenced on an Illumina HiSeq2000 using paired-end 100 bp reads. The paper's processing steps were these. SOAPnuke was used to process the raw data, removing reads that contained adapters or uncalled bases, had a mean Phred below 15, or lacked an exact match to the constant primer or identifier. High-quality paired reads were merged using COPE v1.2.5, and each unique nucleotide sequence was defined as a clonotype. MiTCR v1.1 was used to align clonotypes to the IMGT TRBV, TRBD and TRBJ reference segments. The analysis was restricted to V-J combinations with a frequency above 0.0001, which together covered 99.2% of the repertoires. A TCS score was defined as the ratio of F50 (clonal expansion) to E x V (chaos), with BLOSUM62-based TCRdist applied between CDR3 peptides within each V-J. Welch's t-statistics and random forest reduced approximately 520 V-J features to 13, which were used in a naive Bayes classifier (R e1071). TCRdb reanalyzed the raw reads on its own, using fastp at Q25 for trimming and MiXCR for clone calling, and kept in-frame beta chains. A single entry per CDR3 protein holds the most common genes and DNA from its merged rows. TCRdb, not the authors, supplied the V and J calls. Recorded for this sample are over 500,000 distinct CDR3 sequences; 12% to 15% of them occurred a single time. In total, the top ten clones hold roughly 14% of the sample.

The data originate from a study of T cells in Graves' hyperthyroidism and ophthalmopathy (dated by TCRdb to between 2018 and 2020). About the study as a whole: Peripheral blood was sampled at the time of initial diagnosis, prior to any treatment. A discovery cohort of 95 to 100 patients, about 44 with Graves' ophthalmopathy and over 55 with stable Graves' hyperthyroidism, was used to find distinguishing TCR V-J signatures. Whether ophthalmopathy could be predicted prospectively was tested in an independent validation cohort made up of 18 hyperthyroidism patients plus 17 patients who later progressed to ophthalmopathy. The roughly 91 discovery patients were randomly divided into training and test sets at a 7:3 ratio. In six Graves' hyperthyroidism patients, the study also compared T-cell repertoires from thyroid tissue with T-cell repertoires from blood. Once sampling was done, hyperthyroidism patients were given methimazole at a starting dose of 30 mg daily, whereas ophthalmopathy patients were given high-dose intravenous methylprednisolone. The paper reports TCR Vbeta CDR3 sequencing of 130 to 150 peripheral blood samples: approximately 41 ophthalmopathy, about 75 hyperthyroidism and 17 progressor patients. Paper-wide results and their limitations: In validation, the model predicted progression to ophthalmopathy a median of about 6.5 months before onset, with roughly 71% sensitivity and about 72% specificity. Most expanded thyroid clonotypes (frequency above 0.001) were also found in blood, which suggests that blood repertoires may mirror thyroid immune responses. Sample size was not statistically predetermined, and investigators were not blinded to group allocation. In cross-validation, a model built on a 13 V-J signature told ophthalmopathy apart from stable hyperthyroidism with under 90% sensitivity and 81% to 82% specificity, and in testing the same model reached 80%/75%.

The sequence came from a woman aged 40 to 50 with Graves' hyperthyroidism. The sequence links TRBV11-2 to TRBJ2-1; TRBD1 might be the D gene, on 6 matching bases. Material for sequencing was blood. DNA sequence: TGTGCCAGCAGCACCCGTTTGGGATCGTCTACAGGGGAGCAGTTCTTC. This encodes CASSTRLGSSTGEQFF.